The rows below give T cell receptor beta chains drawn from one sample of a study of blood T cell repertoires in COVID-19. Clones were read by immunoSEQ multiplex PCR, and TCRdb kept only the in-frame ones, dropping some. The data show roughly 86,000 clones, 80% seen once. The sequenced sample was peripheral blood. The receptors derive from a man between 45 and 60 years old who had recovered from COVID-19. The CDR3 runs from the conserved cysteine through the conserved F or W. The D gene is left open where the match is weak. Clone size is shown for a subset of rows, as once, few, many or a class of expanded clone.

clone size	D gene	V gene	J gene	CDR3 DNA	CDR3 protein
NA	TRBD1	TRBV28	TRBJ1-1	TGTGCCAGCGAAGTTGACAGGGTCGCCCGGGGCACTGAAGCTTTCTTT	CASEVDRVARGTEAFF
NA	TRBD1	TRBV5-1	TRBJ2-5	TGCGCCAGCAGCTTACTTGGGACAGGAGAAGAGACCCAGTACTTC	CASSLLGTGEETQYF
NA	NA	TRBV6-2/TRBV6-3	TRBJ2-2	TGTGCCAGCAGCCCCTACCGAGCAGGTGTGAACACCGGGGAGCTGTTTTTT	CASSPYRAGVNTGELFF
once	NA	TRBV7-2	TRBJ2-5	TGTGCCAGCAGCTTAGGGCGGCTGAGAGGGGAGACCCAGTACTTC	CASSLGRLRGETQYF
NA	TRBD1	TRBV6-6	TRBJ1-1	TGTGCCAGCAGTCCCAGACAGGGCAGCACTGAAGCTTTCTTT	CASSPRQGSTEAFF
NA	NA	TRBV5-3	TRBJ1-1	TGTGCCAGAATATCCTTGCTTCAGGGAGGAAGCACTGAAGCTTTCTTT	CARISLLQGGSTEAFF
NA	TRBD2	TRBV7-2	TRBJ2-2	TGTGCCAGCAGCTTTAGCGGGAGCTGGACCGGGGAGCTGTTTTTT	CASSFSGSWTGELFF
once	TRBD1	TRBV5-1	TRBJ1-5	TGCGCCAGCAGCCCGGACAGGGGGCAACAGCCCCAGCATTTT	CASSPDRGQQPQHF
NA	NA	TRBV24-1	TRBJ1-2	TGTGCCACCAGTGATTTGTCTATTAACTATGGCTACACCTTC	CATSDLSINYGYTF
NA	TRBD1	TRBV30	TRBJ1-1	TGTGCCAGCGACAGGGGTACCATGAACACTGAAGCTTTCTTT	CASDRGTMNTEAFF
NA	TRBD1	TRBV5-5	TRBJ1-1	TGTGCCAGCAGCGTCGACAGGGTCAACGCTGAAGCTTTCTTT	CASSVDRVNAEAFF
NA	NA	TRBV29-1	TRBJ2-7	TGCAGCGTTGAAGGAGTCAGGGGCTACGAGCAGTACTTC	CSVEGVRGYEQYF
NA	TRBD1	TRBV5-1	TRBJ1-4	TGCGCCAGCAGCGCCTCGGGGACAGCTCTTAATGAAAAACTGTTTTTT	CASSASGTALNEKLFF
NA	NA	TRBV25-1	TRBJ2-5	TGTGCCAGCAGTGAATTGACGGACTTTCAAGAGACCCAGTACTTC	CASSELTDFQETQYF
NA	TRBD2	TRBV24-1	TRBJ2-7	TGTGCCACCAGTGACTATGACTGGACTAGCGGTTCCTACGAGCAGTACTTC	CATSDYDWTSGSYEQYF
NA	NA	TRBV5-4	TRBJ2-5	TGTGCCAGCAGCCAAAAACAGGGAAATCAAGAGACCCAGTACTTC	CASSQKQGNQETQYF
few	TRBD2	TRBV7-2	TRBJ2-1	TGTGCCAGCAGGCAACTAGCGGGGAGCTCCTACAATGAGCAGTTCTTC	CASRQLAGSSYNEQFF
NA	NA	TRBV6-5	TRBJ2-7	TGTGCCAGCTTCTCCGGGACAACGATTTACGAGCAGTACTTC	CASFSGTTIYEQYF
NA	NA	TRBV6-2/TRBV6-3	TRBJ1-1	TGTGCCAGCAGTGGACATCTGAACACTGAAGCTTTCTTT	CASSGHLNTEAFF
NA	NA	TRBV7-2	TRBJ1-5	TGTGCCAGCAGCTTAGCGCTCTCCAGATATAGCAATCAGCCCCAGCATTTT	CASSLALSRYSNQPQHF
NA	NA	TRBV5-6	TRBJ1-5	TGTGCCAGCAGCTTGAGCCAGGGAACGAGACAGCCCCAGCATTTT	CASSLSQGTRQPQHF
NA	NA	TRBV27	TRBJ2-7	TGTGCCAGCAGTTCCAGGGACACTTTTTCCGAGCAGTACTTC	CASSSRDTFSEQYF
NA	NA	TRBV19	TRBJ1-5	TGTGCCAGTAGGGTGGGGGCCGTATGGAATGGCAATCAGCCCCAGCATTTT	CASRVGAVWNGNQPQHF
NA	NA	TRBV14	TRBJ2-6	TGTGCCAGCAGCCAAGGGACTACATCTGGGGCCAACGTCCTGACTTTC	CASSQGTTSGANVLTF
NA	TRBD2	TRBV4-1	TRBJ2-7	TGCGCCAGCAGCCAAGATATCAGCGGGAGAGACGAGCAGTACTTC	CASSQDISGRDEQYF
NA	TRBD1	TRBV6-5	TRBJ2-3	TGTGCCAGCAGTCGCGGACAGGGAGGCACAGATACGCAGTATTTT	CASSRGQGGTDTQYF
NA	NA	TRBV5-1	TRBJ1-1	TGCGCCAGCAGCTGGCAGGGGAATGGGTACACTGAAGCTTTCTTT	CASSWQGNGYTEAFF
NA	TRBD2	TRBV7-2	TRBJ2-1	TGTGCCAGCAGCCCCGGGACTAAGCAGTTCTTC	CASSPGTKQFF
NA	NA	TRBV7-2	TRBJ1-6	TGTGCCAGCAGCTCCACAGGGCGGGGGTCACCCCTCCACTTT	CASSSTGRGSPLHF
NA	NA	TRBV3-1/TRBV3-2	TRBJ1-1	TGTGCCAGCAGCCAAGGGAGGGACGCTTTCTTT	CASSQGRDAFF
NA	NA	TRBV24-1	TRBJ2-7	TGTGCCACCAGTGAACCTGCTAGGGGTGAGCAGTACTTC	CATSEPARGEQYF
NA	TRBD2	TRBV15	TRBJ2-7	TGTGCCACCAGCAGGGACCTTTTAGCGGGAGGCTCCGAGCAGTACTTC	CATSRDLLAGGSEQYF
once	TRBD1	TRBV2	TRBJ1-4	TGTGCCAGCAGGGGGGACAGGGGAACTAATGAAAAACTGTTTTTT	CASRGDRGTNEKLFF
once	TRBD1	TRBV29-1	TRBJ2-7	TGCAGCGCTACCGGGACAGGGGTCGAGCAGTACTTC	CSATGTGVEQYF
NA	TRBD1	TRBV19	TRBJ1-1	TGTGCCAGTAAAATATCGACAGGGCCGAACACTGAAGCTTTCTTT	CASKISTGPNTEAFF
NA	NA	TRBV7-9	TRBJ2-5	TGTGCCAGCAGACCGGTACAGGAGACCCAGTACTTC	CASRPVQETQYF
once	NA	TRBV4-1	TRBJ2-7	TGCGCCAGCAGCCAAGAAACGGGAGTCCGCTCCTACGAGCAGTACTTC	CASSQETGVRSYEQYF
once	NA	TRBV28	TRBJ2-7	TGTGCCAGCAGTTTTAGCACCGAGCAGTACTTC	CASSFSTEQYF
NA	TRBD1	TRBV5-8	TRBJ2-2	TGTGCCAGCAGCTCTACCCGGACAGGGGCGTACACCGGGGAGCTGTTTTTT	CASSSTRTGAYTGELFF
NA	TRBD2	TRBV18	TRBJ2-7	TGTGCCAGCTCCGCGACTAGCGGGAACTACGAGCAGTACTTC	CASSATSGNYEQYF
NA	TRBD2	TRBV2	TRBJ2-1	TGTGCCGCGACTAGCGGGAGAGGGAATGAGCAGTTCTTC	CAATSGRGNEQFF
NA	NA	TRBV5-5	TRBJ2-7	TGTGCCAGCGGAACAGAAGCCTACGAGCAGTACTTC	CASGTEAYEQYF
NA	NA	TRBV7-8	TRBJ1-1	TGTGCCAGCAGCTCTATGTCGCGGGGAACGAACACTGAAGCTTTCTTT	CASSSMSRGTNTEAFF
NA	TRBD1	TRBV18	TRBJ1-2	TGTGCCAGCTCACCGCCGACAGGGTATGGCTACACCTTC	CASSPPTGYGYTF
NA	TRBD1	TRBV9	TRBJ1-2	TGTGCCAGCAGCACCAGAGCCGAAGGACAGGGCGGCTACACCTTC	CASSTRAEGQGGYTF
NA	NA	TRBV10-3	TRBJ2-7	TGTGCCATCAGTGCAACCAGGGGCCTACAGAGCTCCTACGAGCAGTACTTC	CAISATRGLQSSYEQYF
once	NA	TRBV7-2	TRBJ2-3	TGTGCCAGCAGCCCCGGAGGATTCCCCCGGGGTACGCAGTATTTT	CASSPGGFPRGTQYF
once	TRBD2	TRBV28	TRBJ2-7	TGTGCCAGCAGTTTTCTACTAGCGGGAGTCGAGCAGTACTTC	CASSFLLAGVEQYF
NA	NA	TRBV6-2/TRBV6-3	TRBJ2-5	TGTGCCAGCAGTCGTGCCTCTACAGGGGGAGGGGAGACCCAGTACTTC	CASSRASTGGGETQYF
few	NA	TRBV14	TRBJ1-4	TGTGCCAGCAGCCAAGGTACAGGGAGTTTTGGCGAAAAACTGTTTTTT	CASSQGTGSFGEKLFF
many	NA	TRBV7-9	TRBJ1-5	TGTGCCAGCAGCTTAGTACGGGGTTTAGCCCCTGGGCCCCAGCATTTT	CASSLVRGLAPGPQHF
NA	TRBD2	TRBV7-6	TRBJ2-7	TGTGCCAGCAGCTTACAGGGGGGAGCGGGGGGTTCCTACGAGCAGTACTTC	CASSLQGGAGGSYEQYF
NA	TRBD1	TRBV11-3	TRBJ2-1	TGTGCCAGCAGTTTACAGGGGTTTCGAAATGAGCAGTTCTTC	CASSLQGFRNEQFF
NA	NA	TRBV9	TRBJ1-1	TGTGCCAGCAGCGTAGGCGGTTTGGCGGGGGGAGCCAATACTGAAGCTTTCTTT	CASSVGGLAGGANTEAFF
NA	NA	TRBV2	TRBJ1-5	TGTGCCAGCAGTGGCGTTTATAGCAATCAGCCCCAGCATTTT	CASSGVYSNQPQHF
few	NA	TRBV9	TRBJ2-5	TGTGCCAGCAGCGTATCCCCCCATTACCAAGAGACCCAGTACTTC	CASSVSPHYQETQYF
NA	NA	TRBV24-1	TRBJ2-1	TGTGCCACCAGCCCACTACGAGGGTCCTACAATGAGCAGTTCTTC	CATSPLRGSYNEQFF
NA	NA	TRBV3-1/TRBV3-2	TRBJ2-1	TGTGCCAGCAGCCAAGGTTCTCGGGGTTACGGTGAGCAGTTCTTC	CASSQGSRGYGEQFF
NA	NA	TRBV6-1	TRBJ2-1	TGTGCCAGCAGTGACCCCAGGGCAGGGGTTTACAATGAGCAGTTCTTC	CASSDPRAGVYNEQFF
NA	NA	TRBV7-9	TRBJ2-7	TGTGCCAGCAGCTTATACGGGAGTTACGAGCAGTACTTC	CASSLYGSYEQYF